This TCR beta chain was identified in a study of cytomegalovirus exposure and HLA in healthy donors. Whole-study results and caveats: Rare TCR sequences predominated, though certain public TCRs were found in many donors. Most TCR beta V segments were productive about 87% or about 30% of the time in an earlier analysis. Listed as cytomegalovirus-associated were 150 to 200 TCR beta chains.

As for this clone: Its antigen is still unknown.

The V and J ends lost 4 bases and 5 bases, in that order; junction bases with no gene match: 14. The CDR3 is 17 amino acids. CDR1 SGHNT and CDR2 YENEEA come from the germline V gene. PCR primers comprised 60 Vbeta and 13 Jbeta primers. Data came from immunoSEQ multiplex PCR; TCRdb stores just in-frame clones and leaves some out. This table holds 150,000 to 200,000 clones, 84% found once. The sample was PBMCs. The source of this sequence is a girl aged 5-17 years in good health and CMV-seropositive. V usage is TRBV11-3 and J usage is TRBJ1-1, with TRBD1 matching 9 bases. The CDR3 region is CASSSTFRTGDGTEAFF. The CDR3 bases are TGTGCCAGCAGCTCAACCTTTAGGACAGGGGATGGAACTGAAGCTTTCTTT.